The following is a T cell receptor (beta chain) sequence with its context. What it recognizes is unknown. This record belongs to a study of CD8 T cells in Susac syndrome. Across the whole study: Blood was drawn from Susac syndrome patients while they were therapy-naive, on corticosteroids, or on intravenous immunoglobulin alone. Whole-study results and caveats: None of the CD4+ T cell repertoires in Susac syndrome showed clonal expansion.

The CDR3 loop spans 18 amino acids. V was pared by 0 bases and J by 6 bases, with 15 bases of the junction left unmatched. Germline-derived CDR1 and CDR2 are MNHEY and SVGAGI. A quantity of about 0.5 to 1 ug RNA underwent reverse transcription using random hexamers. TCRdb recomputed calls from the immunoSEQ multiplex PCR reads with MiXCR, one row per CDR3 protein. Of roughly 140,000 distinct CDR3 sequences in the sample, approximately 94% were seen once. CD8+ and CD4+ T cells were negatively isolated; TEMRA cells were FACS-enriched. Sequencing was performed on CD4+ T cells from PBMCs. The source of this sequence is a human donor with Susac syndrome. The chain combines TRBV6-5 with TRBJ1-1, with 8 bases matching TRBD1. This CDR3 reads CASSYSPGQDPLKAEAFF. The CDR3 coding sequence is TGTGCCAGCAGTTACTCACCGGGACAGGACCCCTTGAAGGCTGAAGCTTTCTTT.